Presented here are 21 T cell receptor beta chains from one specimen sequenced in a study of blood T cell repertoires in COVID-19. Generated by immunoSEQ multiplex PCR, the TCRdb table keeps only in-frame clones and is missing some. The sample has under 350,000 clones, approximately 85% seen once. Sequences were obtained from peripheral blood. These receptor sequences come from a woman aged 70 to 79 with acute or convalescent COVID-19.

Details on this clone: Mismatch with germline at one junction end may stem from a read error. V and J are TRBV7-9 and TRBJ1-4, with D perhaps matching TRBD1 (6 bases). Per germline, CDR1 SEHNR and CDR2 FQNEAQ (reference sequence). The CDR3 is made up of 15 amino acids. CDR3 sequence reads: CASSLVTGTTEKLFF. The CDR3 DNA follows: TGTGCCAGCAGCTTAGTAACAGGGACTACTGAAAAACTGTTTTTT.

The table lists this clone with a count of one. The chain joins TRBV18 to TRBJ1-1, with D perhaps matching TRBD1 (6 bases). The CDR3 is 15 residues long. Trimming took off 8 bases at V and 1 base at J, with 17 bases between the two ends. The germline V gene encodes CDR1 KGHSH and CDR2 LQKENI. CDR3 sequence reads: CASPRQEMGNTEAFF. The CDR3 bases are TGTGCCAGCCCACGACAGGAGATGGGGAACACTGAAGCTTTCTTT.

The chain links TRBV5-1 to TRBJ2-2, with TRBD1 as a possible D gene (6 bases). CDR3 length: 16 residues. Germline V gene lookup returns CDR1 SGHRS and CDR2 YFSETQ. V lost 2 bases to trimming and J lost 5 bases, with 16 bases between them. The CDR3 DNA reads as TGCGCCAGCAGCTTAATCCCAGGGGCAAGGACCGGGGAGCTGTTTTTT. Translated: CASSLIPGARTGELFF.

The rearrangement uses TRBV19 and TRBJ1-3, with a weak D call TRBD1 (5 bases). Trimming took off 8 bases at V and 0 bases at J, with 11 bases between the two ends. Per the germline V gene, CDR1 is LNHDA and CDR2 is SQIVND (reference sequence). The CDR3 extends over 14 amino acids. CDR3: CASAGTYSGNTIYF. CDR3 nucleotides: TGTGCCAGTGCCGGGACTTACTCTGGAAACACCATATATTTT.

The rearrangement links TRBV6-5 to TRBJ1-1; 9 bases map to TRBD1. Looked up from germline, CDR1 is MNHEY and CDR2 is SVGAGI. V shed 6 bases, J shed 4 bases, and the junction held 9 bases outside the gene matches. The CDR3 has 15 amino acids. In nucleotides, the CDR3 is TGTGCCAGCAGCATACAGGGGGCGCGGGGCACTGAAGCTTTCTTT. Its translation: CASSIQGARGTEAFF.

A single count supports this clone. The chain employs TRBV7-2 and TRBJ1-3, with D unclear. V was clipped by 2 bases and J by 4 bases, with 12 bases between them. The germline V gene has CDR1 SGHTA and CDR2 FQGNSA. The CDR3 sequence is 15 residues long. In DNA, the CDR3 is TGTGCCAGCAGCTTATGGGCGGGATCCGGAAACACCATATATTTT. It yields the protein CASSLWAGSGNTIYF.

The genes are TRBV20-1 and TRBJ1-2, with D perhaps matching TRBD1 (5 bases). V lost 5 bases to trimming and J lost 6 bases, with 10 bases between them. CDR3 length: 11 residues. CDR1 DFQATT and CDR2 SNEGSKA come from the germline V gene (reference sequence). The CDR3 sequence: CSALDKHGYTF. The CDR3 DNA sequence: TGCAGTGCTTTGGACAAGCATGGCTACACCTTC.

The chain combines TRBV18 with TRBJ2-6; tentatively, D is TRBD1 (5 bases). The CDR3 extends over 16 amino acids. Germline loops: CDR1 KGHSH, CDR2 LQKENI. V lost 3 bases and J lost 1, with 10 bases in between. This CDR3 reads CASSPAGRSGANVLTF. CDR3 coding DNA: TGTGCCAGCTCACCGGCAGGGCGGTCTGGGGCCAACGTCCTGACTTTC.

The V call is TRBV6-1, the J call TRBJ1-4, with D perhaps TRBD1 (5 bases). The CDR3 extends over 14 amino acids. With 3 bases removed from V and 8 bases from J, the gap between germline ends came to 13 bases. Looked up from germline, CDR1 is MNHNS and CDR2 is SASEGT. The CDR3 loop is CASSDGGGREKLFF. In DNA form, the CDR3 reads TGTGCCAGCAGTGATGGGGGGGGAAGGGAAAAACTGTTTTTT.

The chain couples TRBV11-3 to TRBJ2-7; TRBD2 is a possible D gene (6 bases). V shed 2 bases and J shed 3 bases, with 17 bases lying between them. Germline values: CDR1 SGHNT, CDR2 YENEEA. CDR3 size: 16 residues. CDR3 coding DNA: TGTGCCAGCAGCTTAAGCAGCCGGAGCGGGCTCTACGAGCAGTACTTC. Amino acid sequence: CASSLSSRSGLYEQYF.

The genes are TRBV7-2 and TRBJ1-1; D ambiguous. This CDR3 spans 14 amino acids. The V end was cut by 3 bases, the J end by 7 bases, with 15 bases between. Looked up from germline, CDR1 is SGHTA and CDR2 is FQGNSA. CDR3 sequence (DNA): TGTGCCAGCAGCTTTCCAAACTTCGCCCATGAAGCTTTCTTT. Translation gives CASSFPNFAHEAFF.

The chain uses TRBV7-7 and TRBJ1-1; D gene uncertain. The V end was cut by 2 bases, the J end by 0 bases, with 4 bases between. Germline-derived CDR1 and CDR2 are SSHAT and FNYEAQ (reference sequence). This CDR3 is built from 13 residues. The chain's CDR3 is CASSLQMNTEAFF. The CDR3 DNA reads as TGTGCCAGCAGCTTACAAATGAACACTGAAGCTTTCTTT.

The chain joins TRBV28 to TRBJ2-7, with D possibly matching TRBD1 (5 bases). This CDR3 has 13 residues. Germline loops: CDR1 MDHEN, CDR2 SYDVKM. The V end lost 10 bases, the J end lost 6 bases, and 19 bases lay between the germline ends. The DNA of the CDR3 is TGTGCCACCCAGGACATTTTAGGCTCCGAGCAGTACTTC. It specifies CATQDILGSEQYF.

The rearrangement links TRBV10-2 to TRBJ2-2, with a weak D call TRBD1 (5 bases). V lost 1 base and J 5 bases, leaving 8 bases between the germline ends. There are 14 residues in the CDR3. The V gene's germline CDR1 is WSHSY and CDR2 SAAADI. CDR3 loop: CASSEYQGTGELFF. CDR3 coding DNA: TGCGCCAGCAGTGAGTACCAGGGAACCGGGGAGCTGTTTTTT.

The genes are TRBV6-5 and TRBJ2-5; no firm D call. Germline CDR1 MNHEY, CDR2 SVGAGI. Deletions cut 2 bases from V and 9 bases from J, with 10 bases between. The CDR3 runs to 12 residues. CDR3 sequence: CASSYSFGPQYF. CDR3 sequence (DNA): TGTGCCAGCAGTTACAGTTTTGGGCCCCAGTACTTC.

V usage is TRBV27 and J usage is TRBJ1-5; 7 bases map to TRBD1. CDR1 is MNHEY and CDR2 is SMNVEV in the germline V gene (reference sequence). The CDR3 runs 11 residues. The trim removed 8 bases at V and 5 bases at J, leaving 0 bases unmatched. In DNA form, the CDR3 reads TGTGCCAGCGGGACAGATCAGCCCCAGCATTTT. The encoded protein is CASGTDQPQHF.

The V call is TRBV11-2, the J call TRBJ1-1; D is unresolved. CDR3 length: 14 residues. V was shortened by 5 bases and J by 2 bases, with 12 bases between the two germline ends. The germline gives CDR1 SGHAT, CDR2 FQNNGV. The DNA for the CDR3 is TGTGCCAGCAGCCCCCAAAAGCTAAACACTGAAGCTTTCTTT. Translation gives CASSPQKLNTEAFF.

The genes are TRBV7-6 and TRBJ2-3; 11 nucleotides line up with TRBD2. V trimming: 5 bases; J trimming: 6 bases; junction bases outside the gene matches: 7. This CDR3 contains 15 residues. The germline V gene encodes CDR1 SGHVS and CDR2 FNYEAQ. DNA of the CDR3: TGTGCCAGCAGCCCTCGTAGCGGGGGGGAGGATACGCAGTATTTT. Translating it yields CASSPRSGGEDTQYF.

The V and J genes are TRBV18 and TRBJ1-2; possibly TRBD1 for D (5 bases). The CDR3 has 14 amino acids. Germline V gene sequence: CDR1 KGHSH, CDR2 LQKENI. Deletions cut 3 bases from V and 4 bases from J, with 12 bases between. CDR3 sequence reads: CASSPSAGSYGYTF. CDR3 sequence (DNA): TGTGCCAGCTCACCCTCTGCAGGGTCCTATGGCTACACCTTC.

This chain's CDR3 is CASSPGGRAEQFF. CDR3 DNA: TGTGCCAGCAGCCCCGGAGGGAGGGCTGAGCAGTTCTTC. The chain couples TRBV27 to TRBJ2-1, with 7 bases fitting TRBD2. V shed 6 bases, J shed 9 bases, and the junction held 8 bases outside the gene matches. In germline, CDR1 is MNHEY, CDR2 SMNVEV (reference sequence). The CDR3 is 13 amino acids.

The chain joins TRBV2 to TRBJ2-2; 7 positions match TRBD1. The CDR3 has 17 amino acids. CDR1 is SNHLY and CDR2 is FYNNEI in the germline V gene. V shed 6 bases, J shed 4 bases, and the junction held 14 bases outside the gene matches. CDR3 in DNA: TGTGCCAGCAGGCCTAGGGGGCGCTGGGAAGGCACCGGGGAGCTGTTTTTT. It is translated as CASRPRGRWEGTGELFF.